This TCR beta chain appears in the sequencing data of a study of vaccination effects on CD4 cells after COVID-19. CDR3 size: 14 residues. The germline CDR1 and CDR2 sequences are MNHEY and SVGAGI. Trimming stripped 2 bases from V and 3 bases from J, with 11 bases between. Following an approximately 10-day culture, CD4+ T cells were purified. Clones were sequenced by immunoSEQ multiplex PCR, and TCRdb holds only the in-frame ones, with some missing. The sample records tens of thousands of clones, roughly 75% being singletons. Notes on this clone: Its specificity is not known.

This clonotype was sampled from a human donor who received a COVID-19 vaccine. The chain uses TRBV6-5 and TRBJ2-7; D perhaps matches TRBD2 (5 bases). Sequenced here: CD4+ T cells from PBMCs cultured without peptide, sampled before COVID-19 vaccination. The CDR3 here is CASSYEGTRYEQYF. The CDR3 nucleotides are TGTGCCAGCAGTTACGAGGGAACCCGCTACGAGCAGTACTTC.